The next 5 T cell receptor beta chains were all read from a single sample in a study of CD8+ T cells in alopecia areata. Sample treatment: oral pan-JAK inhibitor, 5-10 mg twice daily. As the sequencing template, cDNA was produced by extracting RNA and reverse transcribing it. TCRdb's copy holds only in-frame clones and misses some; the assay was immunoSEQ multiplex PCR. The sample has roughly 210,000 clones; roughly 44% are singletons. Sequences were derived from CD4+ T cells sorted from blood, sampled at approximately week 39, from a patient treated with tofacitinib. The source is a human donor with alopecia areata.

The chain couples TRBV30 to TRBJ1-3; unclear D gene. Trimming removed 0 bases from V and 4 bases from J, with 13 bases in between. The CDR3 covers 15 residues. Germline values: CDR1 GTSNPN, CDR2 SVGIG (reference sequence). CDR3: CAWSVLQKSGNTIYF. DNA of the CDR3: TGTGCCTGGAGTGTTCTGCAAAAATCGGGAAACACCATATATTTT.

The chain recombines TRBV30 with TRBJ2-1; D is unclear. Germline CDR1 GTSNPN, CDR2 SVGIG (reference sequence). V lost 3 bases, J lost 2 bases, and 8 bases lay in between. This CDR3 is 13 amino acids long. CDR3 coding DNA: TGTGCCTGGAGCGAACTTGCCTACAATGAGCAGTTCTTC. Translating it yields CAWSELAYNEQFF.

Here the CDR3 DNA reads TGTGCCAGCAGTTCTCTCCGGGACAGGGGCCACGAGCAGTACTTC. It translates to CASSSLRDRGHEQYF. The chain recombines TRBV6-5 with TRBJ2-7, with 10 bases identical to TRBD1. Germline loops: CDR1 MNHEY, CDR2 SVGAGI. Germline trimming cut 4 bases from V and 5 bases from J; bases unmatched to any gene: 8. There are 15 residues in the CDR3.

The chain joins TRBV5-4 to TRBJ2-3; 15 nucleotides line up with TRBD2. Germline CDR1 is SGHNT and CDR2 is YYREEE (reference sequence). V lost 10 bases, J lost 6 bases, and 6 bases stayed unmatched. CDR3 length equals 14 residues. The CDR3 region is CAGGLAGGPDTQYF. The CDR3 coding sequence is TGTGCCGGAGGACTAGCGGGAGGGCCGGATACGCAGTATTTT.

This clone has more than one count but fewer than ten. CDR3 residues: CASSEVDRAYEQYF. CDR3 DNA: TGCGCCAGCAGTGAGGTGGACAGGGCCTACGAGCAGTACTTC. The J gene is TRBJ2-7, the V gene TRBV10-2, with 8 bases that match TRBD1. The CDR3 sequence is 14 residues long. From germline, CDR1 is WSHSY and CDR2 SAAADI. Trimming took 2 bases from V and 2 from J; bases not matched to a gene: 2.